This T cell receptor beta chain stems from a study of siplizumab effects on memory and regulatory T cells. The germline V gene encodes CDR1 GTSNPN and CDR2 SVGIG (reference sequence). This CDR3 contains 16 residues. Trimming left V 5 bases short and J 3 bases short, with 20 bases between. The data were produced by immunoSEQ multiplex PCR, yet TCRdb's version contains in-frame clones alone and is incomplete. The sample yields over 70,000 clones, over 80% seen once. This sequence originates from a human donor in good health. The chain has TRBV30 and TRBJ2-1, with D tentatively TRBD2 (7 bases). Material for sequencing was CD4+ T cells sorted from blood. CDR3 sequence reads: CAWGRGSGLNYNEQFF. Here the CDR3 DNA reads TGTGCCTGGGGGAGGGGGAGCGGACTAAACTACAATGAGCAGTTCTTC.